This TCR beta chain comes out of a study of neurological immune-mediated disorders. 2 million PBMCs stored at -80 C were the source of the unsorted libraries. Study-level findings and limits: A possible signature was seen in one related-CDR3 cluster, into which phylogenetic grouping placed the repertoires of 18 of 34 multiple sclerosis patients. Among expanded clones, no CDR3 amino acid sequences were shared across subjects, a pattern suggesting private repertoires in all groups.

The method for making cDNA was 5'RACE, and it used 10-nucleotide random UMIs. TCRdb fed the 5' RACE reads into MiXCR, producing one record per CDR3 protein. The profile shows 55,000 to 65,000 distinct CDR3 sequences, around 3.5% of them singletons. Germline loops: CDR1 LGHDT, CDR2 YNNKEL (reference sequence). The CDR3 runs 16 residues. After removal of 4 bases from V and 9 bases from J, the junction contained 15 bases not matched to a gene. This clonotype was detected many times. Its antigen is not identified. The chain recombines TRBV3-1 with TRBJ2-1, with TRBD2 identical over 7 bases. The TCR comes from a woman in her 30s with multiple sclerosis. Sequenced input: PBMCs. DNA for the CDR3: TGTGCCAGCAGCCGGTCGGAAGCGGGGCCCGGTTCTGAGCAGTTCTTC. It translates to CASSRSEAGPGSEQFF.